This entry features one TCR beta chain sequence. Its antigen remains unidentified. Qualities for individual bases were not recorded, and no much larger clone is one base off. TCR CDR3 regions were amplified from genomic DNA by multiplex PCR using the deep immunoSEQ assay. For each cell subset, the extracted genomic DNA was distributed evenly across all wells of several immunoSEQ 96-well plates, and each plate served as one replicate. Each replicate PCR for sorted subsets received roughly 0.2 ug genomic DNA, equal to roughly 33,000 T cell genomes. Purified libraries were quantified with a Qubit 3.0 fluorometer, sized on a Bioanalyzer 2100, and re-quantified with the KAPA Library Quantification kit. Every immunoSEQ 96-well plate was sequenced on a separate single-read 150-cycle Illumina NextSeq 550 flow cell. From the authors' description of their analysis: Because the immunoSEQ output held only junctional sequences and lacked quality scores, the filtering could not match the filtering applied to full-length reads. Sequences were annotated with PyIR, a Python wrapper for IgBLAST v1.9, and V/J genes and CDR3 were assigned using IMGT germline references. Reads were removed for weak V/J assignments (E-value above 1e-6), missing CDR3, stop codons, out-of-frame junctions, or ambiguous translated residues. V3J clonotypes were defined by identical inferred V gene, J gene, and CDR3 amino acid sequence. Percentage overlap between repertoires was calculated by dividing the number of shared unique clonotypes by the size of the smaller repertoire. Richness of each repertoire was evaluated using RTK rarefaction, the Chao1 estimator, and Recon v2.1 estimates of unobserved clonotypes. OLGA was used to compute generation probabilities for all TCRbeta clonotypes that the gDNA method yielded from a handful of donors. Drawn from immuneACCESS, this table holds only the in-frame rearrangements with V and J called that TCRdb kept. Clones are partly lost; checked studies trace under half to an unresolved V gene and leave the rest unexplained. Clonal size and the V and J genes are those of that table, whereas D and trimming came from the DNA. Within this sample are about 2.1 million clones, with about 93% of them counted one time only. More than 1.5% of the sample lies in the top ten.

The sample originates from a study of shared clonotypes between healthy human individuals (dated by TCRdb to 2020 to 2021). In the study overall: The cohort included three men and a couple of women between 18 and 49 years of age. Libraries were prepared and TCR repertoires were sequenced by different laboratories using diverse techniques, in order to increase sequencing depth and limit assay-specific biases. For each donor, three plates each were used for CD4 naive and CD4 memory, two plates were used for CD8 naive, and one plate was used for CD8 memory. Blood TCR repertoires of five healthy adults were deeply sequenced to estimate repertoire size and the extent of clonotype sharing between individuals. Between about 0.8 and 9 billion PBMCs per donor were obtained by leukapheresis.

The CDR3 measures 15 amino acids from cysteine to phenylalanine. Here the CDR3 DNA is all that survives: 45 bases in frame from base 1. From V the trimming removes 8 bases and from J it removes 5 bases, while the gene matches leave 10 bases of the junction unaccounted for. CDR1 and CDR2 were assigned from the germline V gene (reference sequence) as MNHEY and SMNVEV. CD8 naive samples were obtained by positive selection for CCR7 among CD45RO-negative cells, yielding a CD45RA+CCR7+ population from which TemRA cells were excluded. The donors were healthy, HIV-negative adults with no recently reported acute infections or vaccinations. Every donor was a Caucasian adult residing in Nashville, Tennessee, USA. Blood was collected by leukapheresis, and PBMCs were isolated by Ficoll-Histopaque density gradient centrifugation and then cryopreserved in liquid nitrogen vapor phase. Analytical flow cytometry was used to check the purity and quantity of every magnetically sorted T cell population. Genomic DNA was isolated from every sorted fraction and measured by UV absorbance on a Nanodrop 2000c.

Overall results and qualifications from the work: Sampling was restricted to blood, and TCR repertoires in tissues likely differ from the TCR repertoires found in blood. Rarefaction of sorted-subset datasets indicated incomplete sequencing despite the large sequencing depth. Naive subsets generally had larger estimated clonotype richness than memory subsets. When a handful of donors were compared, the shared fraction of clonotypes was 5% to 6.5% for naive CD4, more than 3% for naive CD8, 2.3% for memory CD4, and about 0.36% for memory CD8. Because the study included a small number of donors, the genetic and exposure-history diversity represented was limited. Pairwise subsampling indicated that sequencing depth was expected to affect the degree of clonotype sharing among donors. Compared with non-shared clonotypes, the clonotypes found in all four sorted-subset donors had higher generation probabilities.

Sequencing used naive CD8+ T cells from PBMCs. Read against the paper, the sample's cell subset or site label means: CD45RA+CCR7+. The source of this sequence is a man between 18 and 35 years old in good health. Some clones in this sample may be carry-over from other donors' samples. Recombination linked TRBV27 to TRBJ2-1; the central 9 bases match TRBD2. The DNA is as follows: TGTGCCAGCGCCCTAGGAGCGGGAGGCCACAATGAGCAGTTCTTC. Translated, this is CASALGAGGHNEQFF.